The rows below give T cell receptor beta chains drawn from one sample of a study of tumor-infiltrating lymphocytes in primary liver carcinoma. TCRdb re-analysed the multiplex PCR reads in MiXCR, keeping a single row per CDR3 protein. The data show approximately 300,000 distinct CDR3 sequences, approximately 65% seen once. Sequences were obtained from peripheral blood. These TCRs come from a man aged 35-49 years with primary liver carcinoma and hepatitis B virus infection. CDR3s include the opening cysteine and the closing phenylalanine or tryptophan. A D gene is named only where the DNA matches it firmly. A clone size is listed for some rows: how often the clone was seen (once, few, many), or a class if it is expanded.

v_gene	abundance	len	d_gene	j_gene	CDR3aa	CDR3nt
TRBV12-3/TRBV12-4	NA	13	NA	TRBJ1-1	CASSLGHGTEAFF	TGTGCCAGCAGCCTAGGACACGGAACTGAAGCTTTCTTT
TRBV12-3/TRBV12-4	few	17	TRBD1	TRBJ2-6	CASSLQGASSGANILTF	TGTGCCAGCAGTTTACAGGGGGCGAGCTCTGGGGCCAACATCCTGACTTTC
TRBV5-1	NA	16	TRBD2	TRBJ2-7	CASSLAGTSDSHEQYF	TGCGCCAGCAGCTTGGCCGGGACTAGCGACTCCCACGAGCAGTACTTC
TRBV5-5	many	14	NA	TRBJ1-2	CASSRSQENYGYTF	TGTGCCAGCAGCCGGTCTCAGGAAAACTATGGCTACACCTTC
TRBV6-2/TRBV6-3	many	14	NA	TRBJ2-7	CASSLRDGATEQYF	TGTGCCAGCAGTCTCCGGGACGGAGCTACGGAGCAGTACTTC
TRBV6-1	many	15	TRBD1	TRBJ2-2	CASRPGQGSGGELFF	TGTGCCAGCAGGCCGGGACAGGGGAGCGGCGGGGAGCTGTTTTTT
TRBV5-4	NA	14	NA	TRBJ2-3	CASSTRRATDRKYF	TGTGCCAGCAGCACACGGAGGGCCACAGATAGGAAGTATTTT
TRBV14	NA	13	NA	TRBJ1-1	CASSQVEVPGALF	TGTGCCAGCAGCCAAGTTGAGGTCCCGGGGGCTCTCTTT
TRBV5-5	NA	15	TRBD1	TRBJ2-7	CADSPAGTGIRGQYF	TGTGCCGACAGCCCAGCCGGGACAGGGATACGCGGGCAGTACTTC
TRBV12-3/TRBV12-4	many	16	TRBD1	TRBJ1-5	CASSFRGAGQGQPQHF	TGTGCCAGCAGTTTTAGGGGTGCGGGACAGGGACAGCCCCAGCATTTT
TRBV4-3	NA	16	NA	TRBJ1-4	CVSSQDAGQSNEKLFF	TGCGTCAGCAGCCAAGATGCAGGACAATCTAATGAAAAACTGTTTTTC
TRBV6-2/TRBV6-3	few	14	NA	TRBJ2-3	CASSNVPGVDTQYF	TGTGCCAGCAGTAACGTGCCAGGGGTCGATACGCAGTATTTT
TRBV4-3	NA	15	NA	TRBJ2-5	CASSQAVGHKETQYF	TGCGCCAGCAGCCAAGCTGTGGGCCACAAAGAGACCCAGTACTTC
TRBV6-6	many	13	NA	TRBJ2-4	CASRSLIENIQYF	TGTGCCAGCAGAAGTCTCATAGAAAACATTCAGTACTTC
TRBV7-9	few	13	NA	TRBJ2-7	CASSGASSYEQYF	TGTGCCAGCAGCGGGGCGAGCTCCTACGAGCAGTACTTC
TRBV30	few	14	NA	TRBJ2-7	CAWSAGDGTYEQYF	TGTGCCTGGAGTGCCGGGGACGGAACCTACGAGCAGTACTTC
TRBV29-1	NA	15	NA	TRBJ2-7	CSVGGPSGLSVEHYF	TGCAGCGTCGGCGGGCCCAGCGGGTTGTCGGTTGAGCACTACTTC
TRBV5-5	NA	15	NA	TRBJ1-2	CASSLTNQTNYGYTF	TGTGCCAGCAGCTTGACCAACCAGACTAACTATGGCTACACCTTC
TRBV5-1	few	14	NA	TRBJ2-1	CASSLDSRYNEQFF	TGCGCCAGCAGCTTGGACTCCCGGTACAATGAGCAGTTCTTC
TRBV25-1	NA	16	NA	TRBJ2-7	CASSEYRPFRSYEQYF	TGTGCCAGCAGTGAATATCGTCCCTTTCGATCATACGAGCAGTACTTC
TRBV6-1	NA	14	NA	TRBJ2-7	CASSYSLAQYGQYF	TGTGCCAGCAGTTACAGCCTCGCCCAATACGGGCAGTACTTC